This TCR beta chain was documented in a study of STAT3 mutations in large granular lymphocyte leukemia. Germline V gene data show CDR1 as SGHTA and CDR2 as FQGNSA. The CDR3 sequence is 13 residues long. Trimming cost V 6 bases and J 7 bases, with 16 bases left between them. General study results and limits: Suggested: STAT3 mutation was not the ancestral event for these clonal expansions. Every T-LGLL patient had at least one immunodominant TCRbeta clonotype.

Around 40,000 productive templates were obtained per sample on average. Sequencing was performed with immunoSEQ multiplex PCR; in TCRdb, only in-frame clones are kept and a portion is missing. The sample has 35,000 to 40,000 clones, roughly 84% seen once. Regarding this clone: Its antigen is not identified.

The origin of this receptor is a human donor with T large granular lymphocyte leukemia. Some clones in this sample may be carry-over from other donors' samples. Sample: PBMCs. This chain joins TRBV7-2 and TRBJ2-7; possibly TRBD2 for D (5 bases). In nucleotides, the CDR3 is TGTGCCAGCAGTCCTCCCTTCAGCGGAGAGCAGTACTTC. It codes for CASSPPFSGEQYF.